This entry lists 23 T cell receptor beta chains sequenced from one sample in a study of shared clonotypes between healthy human individuals. TCRdb keeps only in-frame clones here, not all; method: immunoSEQ multiplex PCR. This sample yields approximately 2.3 million clones, of which just over 90% are seen a single time; about 0.37% belongs to the top ten. Sequencing was carried out using naive CD4+ T cells from PBMCs. Subset denoted: CD45RA+ positively selected. These receptors were taken from a man between 18 and 29 years old in good health. Some clones in this sample may be carry-over from other donors' samples.

The J gene is TRBJ2-2, the V gene TRBV27, with D possibly matching TRBD1 (6 bases). Germline CDR1 reads MNHEY; CDR2 reads SMNVEV (reference sequence). Trimming cost V 6 bases and J 0 bases, with 14 bases left between them. The CDR3 runs 16 residues. CDR3 in DNA: TGTGCCAGCAGCCCCTTAAGGACAGCGAACACCGGGGAGCTGTTTTTT. As protein: CASSPLRTANTGELFF.

Details on this clone: The sample has other DNA sequences that encode this CDR3 too. This sequence joins TRBV2 and TRBJ1-1; D call uncertain. This CDR3 spans 11 amino acids. Trimming pared 6 bases from V and 3 bases from J, leaving 5 bases between. Germline CDR1 reads SNHLY; CDR2 reads FYNNEI. As DNA, the CDR3 is TGTGCCAGCAGCGGGGACACTGAAGCTTTCTTT. Translated, it gives CASSGDTEAFF.

Only one count was recorded for this clone. The V gene is TRBV5-1, the J gene TRBJ2-3; the D call may be TRBD1 or TRBD2 (5 bases each). Germline-derived CDR1 and CDR2 are SGHRS and YFSETQ. V lost 6 bases to trimming and J lost 0 bases, with 17 bases between them. The CDR3 has 16 amino acids. The CDR3 is CASTALGTLSTDTQYF. The CDR3 DNA follows: TGCGCCAGCACCGCTCTGGGGACGCTTAGCACAGATACGCAGTATTTT. The complete variable domain, with remaining parts taken from reference TRBV5-1 and TRBJ2-3, reads KAGVTQTPRYLIKTRGQQVTLSCSPISGHRSVSWYQQTPGQGLQFLFEYFSETQRNKGNFPGRFSGRQFSNSRSEMNVSTLELGDSALYLCASTALGTLSTDTQYFGPGTRLTVL.

This rearrangement joins TRBV11-2 to TRBJ2-1, with D perhaps TRBD1 (6 bases). V lost 5 bases to trimming and J lost 1 base, with 15 bases between them. In germline, CDR1 is SGHAT, CDR2 FQNNGV. The CDR3 spans 16 residues. The CDR3 nucleotides read TGTGCCAGCAGCACCGTCAGGGGCCCTTCCTACAATGAGCAGTTCTTC. This codes for CASSTVRGPSYNEQFF.

The chain links TRBV9 to TRBJ2-1, with a tentative D call TRBD2 (6 bases). The ends were cut back, 0 bases at V and 5 bases at J, with 9 bases in the middle. Germline CDR1 is SGDLS and CDR2 is YYNGEE. This CDR3 has 14 residues. This chain's CDR3 is CASSVAGLNNEQFF. The CDR3, as DNA: TGTGCCAGCAGCGTAGCGGGACTGAACAATGAGCAGTTCTTC.

The rearrangement uses TRBV18 and TRBJ2-7; maybe TRBD2 (6 bases). Trimming took off 4 bases at V and 5 bases at J, with 12 bases between the two ends. Germline V gene data show CDR1 as KGHSH and CDR2 as LQKENI. This CDR3 has 13 amino acids. The CDR3 is CASSLAGEDEQYF. CDR3 in DNA: TGTGCCAGCTCACTCGCCGGGGAGGACGAGCAGTACTTC. Full variable domain (rest looked up from reference TRBV18 and TRBJ2-7): NAGVMQNPRHLVRRRGQEARLRCSPMKGHSHVYWYRQLPEEGLKFMVYLQKENIIDESGMPKERFSAEFPKEGPSILRIQQVVRGDSAAYFCASSLAGEDEQYFGPGTRLTVT.

This chain connects TRBV7-3 to TRBJ2-2; 8 bases are a match to TRBD2. V shed 1 base and J 5 bases; nucleotides not matched to a gene: 3. The CDR3 sequence is 15 residues long. Germline CDR1 and CDR2: SGHTA and FQGTGA. The CDR3 DNA is TGTGCCAGCAGCTTAAGACCGGGAGGGACCGGGGAGCTGTTTTTT. The encoded protein is CASSLRPGGTGELFF.

The V and J genes are TRBV6-1 and TRBJ2-5; 7 nucleotides line up with TRBD1. Germline CDR1 MNHNS, CDR2 SASEGT. The CDR3 totals 14 residues. With V trimmed by 6 bases and J by 1 base, 5 bases remained unmatched. CDR3 coding DNA: TGTGCCAGCAGGGACAGACAGGGCCAAGAGACCCAGTACTTC. This codes for CASRDRQGQETQYF.

Concerning this clone itself: Other DNA sequences in this specimen translate into the identical CDR3. The CDR3 reads CASSGIQETQYF. The CDR3 DNA reads TGTGCCAGCAGCGGGATCCAAGAGACCCAGTACTTC. The chain uses TRBV28 and TRBJ2-5; D perhaps matches TRBD2 (5 bases). Germline lookup yields CDR1 MDHEN and CDR2 SYDVKM. The V end lost 6 bases, the J end lost 1 base, and 6 bases lay between the germline ends. CDR3 length: 12 amino acids.

The chain has TRBV19 and TRBJ1-1; D not resolved. Deletions cut 5 bases from V and 7 bases from J, with 14 bases between. Germline V gene data show CDR1 as LNHDA and CDR2 as SQIVND (reference sequence). The CDR3 loop spans 13 amino acids. The CDR3 coding sequence is TGTGCCAGTAGTTTGAGGGAGCCCAATGAAGCTTTCTTT. Translating gives CASSLREPNEAFF.

The CDR3 spells CASSQDFTAPGGGKLFF. The CDR3 DNA reads as TGTGCCAGCAGCCAAGATTTCACGGCGCCAGGGGGAGGAAAACTGTTTTTT. The V gene is TRBV4-2, the J gene TRBJ1-4; 7 nucleotides line up with TRBD1. V was pared by 0 bases and J by 10 bases, with 14 bases of the junction left unmatched. Germline V gene data show CDR1 as LGHNA and CDR2 as YNFKEQ. The CDR3 extends over 17 amino acids.

This CDR3 reads CASSLLKQGSGANVLTF. The CDR3 coding sequence is TGTGCCAGCAGTTTATTAAAACAGGGCTCCGGGGCCAACGTCCTGACTTTC. The chain has TRBV28 and TRBJ2-6; maybe TRBD1 (6 bases). The V gene's germline CDR1 is MDHEN and CDR2 SYDVKM. The CDR3 sequence is 17 residues long. V lost 1 base and J 4 bases, leaving 14 bases between the germline ends. Filled out from reference TRBV28 and TRBJ2-6, the complete variable domain reads DVKVTQSSRYLVKRTGEKVFLECVQDMDHENMFWYRQDPGLGLRLIYFSYDVKMKEKGDIPEGYSVSREKKERFSLILESASTNQTSMYLCASSLLKQGSGANVLTFGAGSRLTVL.

This chain links TRBV11-3 with TRBJ2-3; 9 bases agree with TRBD1. Per the germline V gene, CDR1 is SGHNT and CDR2 is YENEEA. The CDR3 extends over 14 amino acids. The V and J ends lost 4 bases and 7 bases, in that order; junction bases with no gene match: 6. CDR3 amino acids: CASSSGTGMNTQYF. The DNA for the CDR3 is TGTGCCAGCAGCTCCGGGACAGGGATGAATACGCAGTATTTT.

This chain uses TRBV2 with TRBJ2-1; perhaps TRBD1 as D (5 bases). The CDR3 contains 16 residues. Trimming left V 2 bases short and J 1 base short, with 12 bases between. Germline V gene lookup returns CDR1 SNHLY and CDR2 FYNNEI. This CDR3 is CASSEQGRASYNEQFF. CDR3 DNA: TGTGCCAGCAGTGAACAGGGTCGAGCTTCCTACAATGAGCAGTTCTTC.

The chain links TRBV5-1 to TRBJ2-3; TRBD2 is a possible D gene (6 bases). Germline CDR1 reads SGHRS; CDR2 reads YFSETQ. The CDR3 is 18 residues long. Trimming took off 1 base at V and 4 bases at J, with 22 bases between the two ends. The CDR3 bases are TGCGCCAGCAGCTTGAGGCCAGTTGCACCGGGGGTGGCAGATACGCAGTATTTT. This gives the protein CASSLRPVAPGVADTQYF. Full variable domain (missing parts from reference TRBV5-1 and TRBJ2-3): KAGVTQTPRYLIKTRGQQVTLSCSPISGHRSVSWYQQTPGQGLQFLFEYFSETQRNKGNFPGRFSGRQFSNSRSEMNVSTLELGDSALYLCASSLRPVAPGVADTQYFGPGTRLTVL.

This chain connects TRBV27 to TRBJ2-7; D perhaps matches TRBD2 (6 bases). The CDR3 covers 19 residues. Trimming left V 2 bases short and J 5 bases short, with 28 bases between. The germline CDR1 and CDR2 sequences are MNHEY and SMNVEV (reference sequence). The CDR3: CASSLGTIPLTGVRNEQYF. In DNA, the CDR3 is TGTGCCAGCAGTTTAGGCACCATCCCCTTAACGGGAGTTCGGAACGAGCAGTACTTC.

The J gene is TRBJ2-6, the V gene TRBV7-2; D possibly uses TRBD1 or TRBD2 (5 bases each). The V end lost 1 base, the J end lost 4 bases, and 11 bases lay between the germline ends. The germline V gene encodes CDR1 SGHTA and CDR2 FQGNSA. The CDR3 spans 16 residues. The CDR3 sequence is CASSLVGTTGANVLTF. The DNA for the CDR3 is TGTGCCAGCAGCTTAGTTGGGACCACGGGGGCCAACGTCCTGACTTTC.

The chain carries TRBV10-3 and TRBJ2-7; TRBD2 matches at 7 bases. V dropped 4 bases and J dropped 2; count of bases not matched to a gene: 2. Germline assignment: CDR1 ENHRY and CDR2 SYGVKD. There are 13 residues in the CDR3. The CDR3 spells CAISVGTTYEQYF. The CDR3 bases are TGTGCCATCAGTGTTGGGACTACCTACGAGCAGTACTTC.

As regards this clone: This same CDR3 is encoded by further DNA sequences in the sample. The chain recombines TRBV6-1 with TRBJ2-3; D unresolved. Trimming pared 6 bases from V and 0 bases from J, leaving 7 bases between. The CDR3 contains 13 residues. The germline CDR1 and CDR2 sequences are MNHNS and SASEGT. Here the CDR3 DNA reads TGTGCCAGCAGGACGACGAGCACAGATACGCAGTATTTT. This codes for CASRTTSTDTQYF.

This chain joins TRBV5-4 and TRBJ1-2; 9 nucleotides line up with TRBD1. Germline CDR1 SGHNT, CDR2 YYREEE (reference sequence). Trimming at V came to 4 bases and at J to 8 bases, leaving 9 bases not matched to a gene. The CDR3 contains 14 residues. The DNA for the CDR3 is TGTGCCAGCAGCCCATTACAGGGGGCTGGCGGCTACACCTTC. This translates into CASSPLQGAGGYTF.

The chain links TRBV10-3 to TRBJ1-1; D not certain. V was clipped by 5 bases and J by 8 bases, with 18 bases between them. The CDR3 contains 14 residues. CDR1 ENHRY and CDR2 SYGVKD come from the germline V gene. CDR3 nucleotides: TGTGCCATCAGTCCGGAACCCCCGAGGGAGGAAGCTTTCTTT. Translation: CAISPEPPREEAFF.

The rearrangement links TRBV6-5 to TRBJ1-5; D remains unclear. V gave up 8 bases and J gave up 4 bases, with 9 bases separating them. CDR1 is MNHEY and CDR2 is SVGAGI in the germline V gene. This CDR3 has 12 amino acids. CDR3 bases: TGTGCCAGCCAAAGGCCTAATCAGCCCCAGCATTTT. Translating it yields CASQRPNQPQHF.

J is TRBJ1-2 and V is TRBV4-1; 9 nucleotides match TRBD1. This CDR3 spans 16 amino acids. Trimming took 1 base from V and 1 from J; bases not matched to a gene: 4. Germline V gene lookup returns CDR1 MGHRA and CDR2 YSYEKL. The CDR3 protein is CASSQGDRGNNYGYTF. The CDR3, as DNA: TGCGCCAGCAGCCAAGGCGACAGGGGGAATAACTATGGCTACACCTTC.